Each of the 3 T cell receptor beta chains below was sequenced from the same sample in a study of blood T cell repertoires in COVID-19. TCRdb's table, derived via immunoSEQ multiplex PCR, lists solely in-frame clones and lacks some. The data hold 160,000 or so clones, with roughly 84% observed a single time. Sequencing was done on a sample of PBMCs or T cells enriched from blood (not recorded which). The source is a man between 60 and 75 years old who had recovered from COVID-19.

This clone appeared a single time. J is TRBJ2-1 and V is TRBV5-1; 10 bases line up with TRBD2. Germline V lookup: CDR1 SGHRS, CDR2 YFSETQ. The CDR3 loop spans 17 amino acids. The V segment lost 1 base and the J segment 7 bases; nucleotides outside the gene matches: 11. In nucleotides, the CDR3 is TGCGCCAGCAGCTTGACCAGCGGGAGGGTGAGAGGGAATGAGCAGTTCTTC. The encoded protein is CASSLTSGRVRGNEQFF.

The chain links TRBV6-2 or TRBV6-3 to TRBJ2-1; D gene unclear. Germline V gene lookup returns CDR1 MNHEY and CDR2 SVGEGT. Trimming pared 6 bases from V and 7 bases from J, leaving 19 bases between. The CDR3 runs 15 residues. CDR3 sequence reads: CASSPTALAVNEQFF. The CDR3 bases are TGTGCCAGCAGCCCTACGGCTCTGGCGGTAAATGAGCAGTTCTTC.

This chain joins TRBV30 and TRBJ1-3; D not resolved. Between the trimmed V and J ends, which lost 6 bases and 4 bases, there was a span of 13 bases. Germline CDR1 GTSNPN, CDR2 SVGIG (reference sequence). The CDR3 has 13 residues. CDR3 sequence reads: CACNPGGGNTIYF. The CDR3, as DNA: TGTGCCTGCAACCCCGGCGGGGGAAACACCATATATTTT.